This entry lists 8 T cell receptor beta chains sequenced from one sample in a study of T cells after somatic rescue of genetic block. Assay used: immunoSEQ multiplex PCR; TCRdb lists only in-frame clones, some missing. The data show around 14,000 clones, more than 65% seen once. Sequencing was done on a sample of peripheral blood mononuclear cells (PBMCs). The receptors derive from a boy younger than 18.

The chain couples TRBV4-1 to TRBJ1-3; 12 bases match TRBD1. This CDR3 is 17 amino acids long. Germline values: CDR1 MGHRA, CDR2 YSYEKL. The ends lost 4 bases at V and 8 bases at J; junction bases unmatched: 12. The CDR3 is CASSRSEGTGGWDTIYF. For the CDR3, the DNA is TGCGCCAGCAGCCGCAGCGAGGGGACAGGGGGCTGGGACACCATATATTTT.

The genes are TRBV5-1 and TRBJ1-2; 10 bases match TRBD1. Looked up from germline, CDR1 is SGHRS and CDR2 is YFSETQ. There are 20 residues in the CDR3. V lost 3 bases and J lost 4; bases outside the gene matches: 21. Here the CDR3 reads CASSSTGGDAPAITLYGYTF. In DNA, the CDR3 is TGCGCCAGCAGCTCGACAGGGGGCGACGCCCCTGCCATTACTCTCTATGGCTACACCTTC. Variable domain in full (rest from reference TRBV5-1 and TRBJ1-2): KAGVTQTPRYLIKTRGQQVTLSCSPISGHRSVSWYQQTPGQGLQFLFEYFSETQRNKGNFPGRFSGRQFSNSRSEMNVSTLELGDSALYLCASSSTGGDAPAITLYGYTFGSGTRLTVV.

J is TRBJ2-7 and V is TRBV5-1, with 10 bases identical to TRBD1. J was trimmed by 3 bases and V by 4 bases; bases with no gene match: 7. Germline-derived CDR1 and CDR2 are SGHRS and YFSETQ. The CDR3 runs 15 residues. In DNA, the CDR3 is TGCGCCAGCAGCATGGGACAGGGGATCAGCTACGAGCAGTACTTC. Protein sequence: CASSMGQGISYEQYF.

The rearrangement links TRBV7-2 to TRBJ2-5, with 8 bases fitting TRBD2. The germline CDR1 and CDR2 sequences are SGHTA and FQGNSA. This CDR3 is 16 amino acids long. V was clipped by 5 bases and J by 2 bases; unmatched bases: 10. The CDR3 is CASSPGAGGHQETQYF. The DNA of the CDR3 is TGTGCCAGCAGCCCGGGTGCGGGGGGCCATCAAGAGACCCAGTACTTC.

V and J are TRBV18 and TRBJ2-7; D may correspond to TRBD1 or TRBD2 (7 bases each). Trimming took 4 bases from V and 3 from J, leaving 16 bases between them. This CDR3 region has 15 residues. Germline CDR1 and CDR2: KGHSH and LQKENI. As DNA, the CDR3 is TGTGCCAGCTCACGAATCGCAGGGGGGGGCTACGAGCAGTACTTC. Translation: CASSRIAGGGYEQYF. Drawing the rest from reference TRBV18 and TRBJ2-7, the complete variable domain is NAGVMQNPRHLVRRRGQEARLRCSPMKGHSHVYWYRQLPEEGLKFMVYLQKENIIDESGMPKERFSAEFPKEGPSILRIQQVVRGDSAAYFCASSRIAGGGYEQYFGPGTRLTVT.

This chain uses TRBV5-1 with TRBJ1-2, with D possibly TRBD1 on 5 matching bases. The CDR3 length is 15 residues. The V end lost 4 bases, the J end lost 7 bases, and 20 bases lay between the germline ends. Germline loops: CDR1 SGHRS, CDR2 YFSETQ. In nucleotides, the CDR3 is TGCGCCAGCAGCCCCCAGACAGTCGGTGGGGGTGGCTACACCTTC. Translated, it gives CASSPQTVGGGGYTF.

The genes are TRBV6-6 and TRBJ1-6; 9 bases match TRBD1. Germline-derived CDR1 and CDR2 are MNHNY and SVGAGI (reference sequence). This CDR3 region has 15 residues. Unmatched junction bases numbered 9, after V lost 2 bases and J lost 13 bases. The CDR3 DNA reads TGTGCCAGCAGTTACGAGGGACAGGGACGATTCCCCCTCCACTTT. Translated: CASSYEGQGRFPLHF.

This clone was observed a few times. The chain recombines TRBV11-2 with TRBJ2-2, with 7 positions matching TRBD1. Trimming removed 5 bases from V and 1 base from J; junction bases left unmatched: 7. There are 16 residues in the CDR3. Looked up from germline, CDR1 is SGHAT and CDR2 is FQNNGV. For the CDR3, the DNA is TGTGCCAGCAGCGGACAGGTCCTCCAGAACACCGGGGAGCTGTTTTTT. Translated, it gives CASSGQVLQNTGELFF.